The next 20 T cell receptor beta chains were all read from a single sample in a study of blood T cell repertoires in COVID-19. Here immunoSEQ multiplex PCR was the method, and the copy in TCRdb shows in-frame clones only, minus some. The sample has about 130,000 clones, under 85% seen once. Sequencing used PBMCs or T cells enriched from blood (not recorded which). The receptors stem from a man aged 25 to 40 who had recovered from COVID-19.

The V and J genes are TRBV7-2 and TRBJ1-2; the D is unclear. The V and J ends lost 4 bases and 4 bases respectively, with 10 bases between them. CDR3 length: 13 residues. CDR1 SGHTA and CDR2 FQGNSA come from the germline V gene. The CDR3 coding sequence is TGTGCCAGCAGCTCACCCACTCTCTATGGCTACACCTTC. It yields the protein CASSSPTLYGYTF.

V gene TRBV21-1 combines with J gene TRBJ1-5. TRBV21-1 is a listed pseudogene. The CDR3 sequence is 18 residues long. This chain's CDR3 is CASSSSRDYRGGNQPQHF. In DNA, the CDR3 is TGTGCCAGCAGCTCCAGCCGGGACTACCGAGGGGGCAATCAGCCCCAGCATTTT.

V is TRBV27 and J is TRBJ1-4; no clear D. The CDR3 spans 14 residues. The V end was cut by 6 bases, the J end by 2 bases, with 10 bases between. Germline V gives CDR1 MNHEY, CDR2 SMNVEV (reference sequence). The CDR3 loop is CASSTRGTNEKLFF. The CDR3 DNA reads TGTGCCAGCAGCACCCGGGGTACTAATGAAAAACTGTTTTTT.

This chain uses TRBV19 with TRBJ2-3, with 13 bases matching TRBD2. The germline V gene has CDR1 LNHDA and CDR2 SQIVND (reference sequence). The CDR3 consists of 19 residues. The junction had 16 bases not matched to a gene; V was cut back by 6 bases and J by 4 bases. CDR3: CASSQGLAGPPGLADTQYF. The CDR3 bases are TGTGCCAGTAGCCAGGGACTAGCGGGACCTCCAGGGTTGGCAGATACGCAGTATTTT. The whole variable domain, remainder taken from reference TRBV19 and TRBJ2-3, is DGGITQSPKYLFRKEGQNVTLSCEQNLNHDAMYWYRQDPGQGLRLIYYSQIVNDFQKGDIAEGYSVSREKKESFPLTVTSAQKNPTAFYLCASSQGLAGPPGLADTQYFGPGTRLTVL.

This chain joins TRBV19 and TRBJ1-4, with TRBD1 matching 7 bases. Looked up from germline, CDR1 is LNHDA and CDR2 is SQIVND (reference sequence). The CDR3 has 13 residues. With V trimmed by 10 bases and J by 5 bases, 7 bases remained unmatched. CDR3 amino acids: CATQGQKNEKLFF. For the CDR3, the DNA is TGTGCCACCCAGGGACAGAAAAATGAAAAACTGTTTTTT.

V gene TRBV6-5 combines with J gene TRBJ1-1; 8 nucleotides match TRBD1. CDR1 MNHEY and CDR2 SVGAGI come from the germline V gene. The CDR3 is 14 amino acids. The J segment lost 1 base and the V segment lost 6 bases, leaving 4 bases of the junction unmatched. CDR3 coding DNA: TGTGCCAGCAGGCCCGGACAGGGGAACACTGAAGCTTTCTTT. Amino acids: CASRPGQGNTEAFF.

This clone was found once. The chain joins TRBV6-5 to TRBJ2-1; TRBD2 aligns across 13 bases. The germline V gene encodes CDR1 MNHEY and CDR2 SVGAGI. CDR3 size: 14 residues. Trimming removed 7 bases from V and 15 bases from J; junction bases left unmatched: 12. The CDR3 protein is CASILGTSGTRRFF. In DNA form, the CDR3 reads TGTGCCAGCATCCTTGGGACTAGCGGGACCCGTCGGTTCTTC.

The V and J genes are TRBV7-9 and TRBJ1-1; 8 bases are shared with TRBD1. The CDR3 has 15 residues. Germline V CDR1 and CDR2: SEHNR, FQNEAQ (reference sequence). The trim removed 6 bases at V and 5 bases at J, leaving 11 bases unmatched. The CDR3 sequence: CASSERTGKGTEAFF. The DNA of the CDR3 is TGTGCCAGCAGTGAGAGGACAGGGAAGGGTACTGAAGCTTTCTTT. The variable domain in full, completed from reference TRBV7-9 and TRBJ1-1, reads DTGVSQNPRHKITKRGQNVTFRCDPISEHNRLYWYRQTLGQGPEFLTYFQNEAQLEKSRLLSDRFSAERPKGSFSTLEIQRTEQGDSAMYLCASSERTGKGTEAFFGQGTRLTVV.

This clone was detected a few times. The gene calls are TRBV19 and TRBJ2-1, with D unclear. Germline V gene lookup returns CDR1 LNHDA and CDR2 SQIVND (reference sequence). The length of the CDR3 is 13 residues. V gave up 2 bases and J gave up 3 bases, with 5 bases separating them. The CDR3 here is CASSIIVYNEQFF. The CDR3, as DNA: TGTGCCAGTAGTATAATAGTCTACAATGAGCAGTTCTTC.

The gene calls are TRBV27 and TRBJ2-7; D is undetermined. The CDR3 is 16 residues long. From germline, CDR1 is MNHEY and CDR2 SMNVEV (reference sequence). The germline V and J ends were trimmed by 0 bases and 4 bases, with 16 bases remaining between them. The CDR3 loop reads CASSLSMGSLAYEQYV. CDR3 in DNA: TGTGCCAGCAGTTTATCGATGGGTAGCCTCGCTTACGAGCAGTACGTC.

The rearrangement links TRBV19 to TRBJ2-5; possible D gene TRBD1, 6 bases. Trimming pared 5 bases from V and 2 bases from J, leaving 12 bases between. CDR3 length: 14 residues. Germline values: CDR1 LNHDA, CDR2 SQIVND (reference sequence). The CDR3 bases are TGTGCCAGTAGTCAGGGGCAGACTCAAGAGACCCAGTACTTC. Translation: CASSQGQTQETQYF.

The rearrangement joins TRBV7-9 to TRBJ2-3, with D perhaps matching TRBD2 (5 bases). V dropped 4 bases and J dropped 4 bases, with 15 bases sitting between them. CDR1 and CDR2 from the germline V gene are SEHNR and FQNEAQ (reference sequence). The CDR3 length is 15 residues. CDR3 sequence (DNA): TGTGCCAGCAGCTCCGATTGGGCGGAGGCAGATACGCAGTATTTT. This encodes CASSSDWAEADTQYF.

This clone was counted a single time. V usage is TRBV2 and J usage is TRBJ1-1; D is uncertain. V lost 4 bases and J lost 2, with 11 bases in between. This CDR3 is 14 amino acids long. Germline CDR1 SNHLY, CDR2 FYNNEI. In DNA form, the CDR3 reads TGTGCCAGCAGTGTACTAGGGATTAACACTGAAGCTTTCTTT. Translating gives CASSVLGINTEAFF.

The chain recombines TRBV5-1 with TRBJ2-7; 15 bases align to TRBD2. The length of the CDR3 is 16 residues. Germline V gene lookup returns CDR1 SGHRS and CDR2 YFSETQ. The trim removed 3 bases at V and 5 bases at J, leaving 6 bases unmatched. The CDR3 nucleotides read TGCGCCAGCAGCTGGACTAGCGGGAGGGGACGGGACGAGCAGTACTTC. Its translation is CASSWTSGRGRDEQYF.

The chain combines TRBV30 with TRBJ1-6, with a possible D match to TRBD1 (5 bases). Trimming shortened V by 3 bases and J by 9 bases, and 9 bases separated the two germline ends. This CDR3 contains 12 residues. CDR1 GTSNPN and CDR2 SVGIG come from the germline V gene (reference sequence). The CDR3, as DNA: TGTGCCTGGAGGCAGGGTAGTTCACCCCTCCACTTT. Protein product: CAWRQGSSPLHF.

J is TRBJ2-1 and V is TRBV9; 7 positions agree with TRBD1. Germline V lookup: CDR1 SGDLS, CDR2 YYNGEE. This CDR3 is 15 amino acids long. The V and J ends lost 3 bases and 2 bases, in that order; junction bases with no gene match: 5. CDR3 coding DNA: TGTGCCAGCAGCGCCCGGGACAGACCCTACAATGAGCAGTTCTTC. Protein: CASSARDRPYNEQFF. The whole variable domain, filled in from reference TRBV9 and TRBJ2-1, reads DSGVTQTPKHLITATGQRVTLRCSPRSGDLSVYWYQQSLDQGLQFLIQYYNGEERAKGNILERFSAQQFPDLHSELNLSSLELGDSALYFCASSARDRPYNEQFFGPGTRLTVL.

This rearrangement joins TRBV19 to TRBJ1-2, with 7 bases lining up with TRBD1. Germline CDR1 LNHDA, CDR2 SQIVND (reference sequence). V shed 1 base, J shed 5 bases, and the junction held 10 bases outside the gene matches. The length of the CDR3 is 16 residues. For the CDR3, the DNA is TGTGCCAGTAGTATAGGTCCGGGGCAGGGGGAATATGGCTACACCTTC. Amino acids: CASSIGPGQGEYGYTF.

The chain couples TRBV27 to TRBJ1-5, with D possibly being TRBD1 (5 bases). This CDR3 is 14 amino acids long. The germline V gene encodes CDR1 MNHEY and CDR2 SMNVEV (reference sequence). V dropped 2 bases and J dropped 2 bases, with 7 bases sitting between them. The CDR3 nucleotides are TGTGCCAGCAGTTTAGGGGGGGGCAATCAGCCCCAGCATTTT. As protein: CASSLGGGNQPQHF.

This clone was detected only a few times. V usage is TRBV7-3 and J usage is TRBJ2-3; 12 bases map to TRBD2. This CDR3 has 14 amino acids. In germline, CDR1 is SGHTA, CDR2 FQGTGA. J was trimmed by 8 bases and V by 2 bases; bases with no gene match: 2. This chain's CDR3 is CASSLLAGGPTQYF. The CDR3 DNA is TGTGCCAGCAGCTTACTAGCGGGAGGGCCTACGCAGTATTTT.

This rearrangement joins TRBV18 to TRBJ1-1, with D possibly matching TRBD1 (5 bases). V shed 6 bases and J shed 2 bases, with 10 bases lying between them. Germline lookup yields CDR1 KGHSH and CDR2 LQKENI. The CDR3 covers 13 residues. CDR3 sequence reads: CASSEQANTEAFF. DNA of the CDR3: TGTGCCAGCTCGGAACAGGCCAACACTGAAGCTTTCTTT.